The clone carrying this T cell receptor (beta chain) was observed at least ten times. As yet, its antigen is unknown. What was amplified from RNA transcripts were TCR beta CDR3 regions. First-round RT-PCR with HTBI primers amplified the TCR CDR3 region. A single record per CDR3 protein comes from TCRdb applying MiXCR to the multiplex PCR reads. The data hold hundreds of thousands of distinct CDR3 sequences, with about 15% observed a single time. The data derive from a study of T cells in Graves' hyperthyroidism and ophthalmopathy. The study's findings and limits: Ophthalmopathy stood apart from stable hyperthyroidism in a 13 V-J model.

Trimming took off 3 bases at V and 5 bases at J, with 8 bases between the two ends. Germline V gene lookup returns CDR1 MDHEN and CDR2 SYDVKM. The CDR3 has 12 residues. The PBMCs studied were ones that came from about 9.9 ml fresh peripheral blood. This TCR was recovered from a woman in her fifties or sixties with Graves' ophthalmopathy. The rearrangement links TRBV28 to TRBJ2-7; tentative D call: TRBD2 (5 bases). Sequencing used blood. The CDR3 spells CASSLRVNEQYF. The CDR3 nucleotides read TGTGCCAGCAGTTTGAGGGTGAACGAGCAGTACTTC. Together with reference TRBV28 and TRBJ2-7, the CDR3 gives the full variable domain: DVKVTQSSRYLVKRTGEKVFLECVQDMDHENMFWYRQDPGLGLRLIYFSYDVKMKEKGDIPEGYSVSREKKERFSLILESASTNQTSMYLCASSLRVNEQYFGPGTRLTVT.